This T cell receptor (beta chain) was identified in a study of early T cells in non-severe SARS-CoV-2 infection. There are many counts of this clonotype. TCRdb re-called the 5' RACE reads with MiXCR, one entry per CDR3 protein. This table holds 69,000 or so distinct CDR3 sequences, about 10% found once. Germline lookup yields CDR1 DFQATT and CDR2 SNEGSKA (reference sequence). The ends lost 5 bases at V and 7 bases at J; junction bases unmatched: 13. This CDR3 has 16 amino acids. This receptor was obtained from an adult who was a healthcare worker with PCR-confirmed SARS-CoV-2 infection or an uninfected control (not recorded which). This chain uses TRBV20-1 with TRBJ2-7; TRBD2 matches at 14 bases. Material: whole blood. CDR3 sequence: CSAFQTSGRALGEQYF. CDR3 nucleotide sequence: TGCAGTGCTTTTCAGACTAGCGGGAGGGCCTTGGGTGAGCAGTACTTC.